Presented here are 18 T cell receptor beta chains from one specimen sequenced in a study of control samples from healthy donors and cancer patients. TCRdb's copy holds only in-frame clones and misses some; the assay was immunoSEQ multiplex PCR. Found here are under 200,000 clones; the top ten clones hold around 2%. The sample was blood. Receptors were obtained from a woman in her 30s in good health.

The V and J genes are TRBV7-6 and TRBJ1-1; TRBD1 aligns across 9 bases. Trimming took 7 bases from V and 3 from J; bases not matched to a gene: 9. The CDR3 loop spans 15 amino acids. The germline gives CDR1 SGHVS, CDR2 FNYEAQ. In DNA, the CDR3 is TGTGCCAGCAAACCCGGGACAGGGAAGGACACTGAAGCTTTCTTT. Protein: CASKPGTGKDTEAFF.

The chain uses TRBV12-3 or TRBV12-4 and TRBJ1-2; 8 nucleotides agree with TRBD1. V gave up 5 bases and J gave up 8 bases; unmatched junction bases: 4. CDR3 length: 12 amino acids. CDR3 region: CASSPRGQGYTF. The CDR3 DNA reads as TGTGCCAGCAGTCCCAGGGGGCAAGGCTACACCTTC.

The chain combines TRBV6-5 with TRBJ1-1, with 7 bases identical to TRBD1. Trimming took 6 bases from V and 10 from J; bases not matched to a gene: 14. This CDR3 contains 14 residues. Germline V gives CDR1 MNHEY, CDR2 SVGAGI. The CDR3 bases are TGTGCCAGCAGCTCAATCACAGGGGCCCTGGGAGCTTTCTTT. Protein product: CASSSITGALGAFF.

This chain links TRBV5-1 with TRBJ1-2; 7 bases fit TRBD1. The CDR3 consists of 15 residues. With V trimmed by 2 bases and J by 5 bases, 9 bases remained unmatched. The germline CDR1 and CDR2 sequences are SGHRS and YFSETQ. CDR3 nucleotide sequence: TGCGCCAGCAGCTTAACGACAGGGATCCTATATGGCTACACCTTC. Protein sequence: CASSLTTGILYGYTF.

V is TRBV25-1 and J is TRBJ1-1, with D uncertain. With 3 bases removed from V and 5 bases from J, the gap between germline ends came to 16 bases. The CDR3 extends over 15 amino acids. The germline V gene encodes CDR1 MGHDK and CDR2 SYGVNS. CDR3 DNA: TGTGCCAGCAGTGATATGGAGCCCTTGGGGACTGAAGCTTTCTTT. It codes for CASSDMEPLGTEAFF.

The chain is built from TRBV28 and TRBJ1-5; D not certain. V was cut by 6 bases and J by 0 bases, with 12 bases left in between. The CDR3 is 15 amino acids. CDR1 is MDHEN and CDR2 is SYDVKM in the germline V gene. CDR3 DNA: TGTGCCAGCAGATCCTACAGCTATAGCAATCAGCCCCAGCATTTT. It codes for CASRSYSYSNQPQHF.

CDR3 region: CASTPGGYGTEAFF. CDR3 nucleotide sequence: TGTGCCAGCACCCCCGGGGGTTACGGCACTGAAGCTTTCTTT. This chain connects TRBV7-6 to TRBJ1-1; a weak D match, TRBD1 (5 bases). CDR1 is SGHVS and CDR2 is FNYEAQ in the germline V gene. The ends were cut back, 7 bases at V and 4 bases at J, with 16 bases in the middle. This CDR3 contains 14 residues.

The chain combines TRBV4-1 with TRBJ2-7, with TRBD1 matching over 10 bases. CDR1 is MGHRA and CDR2 is YSYEKL in the germline V gene. The length of the CDR3 is 14 residues. V was pared by 5 bases and J by 8 bases, with 9 bases of the junction left unmatched. CDR3 loop: CASSSPGQGKQQYF. CDR3 bases: TGCGCCAGCAGCTCACCGGGACAGGGGAAGCAGCAGTACTTC.

The chain has TRBV19 and TRBJ1-1; D is uncertain. V lost 3 bases to trimming and J lost 5 bases, with 13 bases between them. Germline V gene data show CDR1 as LNHDA and CDR2 as SQIVND (reference sequence). The CDR3 has 14 amino acids. The CDR3 DNA sequence: TGTGCCAGTAGTATCGGTCCGGGGAGAACTGAAGCTTTCTTT. Residues: CASSIGPGRTEAFF.

The chain joins TRBV10-3 to TRBJ2-7; D not certain. V lost 2 bases, J lost 3 bases, and 5 bases lay in between. Germline V gene data show CDR1 as ENHRY and CDR2 as SYGVKD. The CDR3 runs 12 residues. The CDR3 region is CAISENYYEQYF. The CDR3 DNA reads as TGTGCCATCAGTGAGAATTACTACGAGCAGTACTTC.

The rearrangement links TRBV5-4 to TRBJ2-3; tentative D call: TRBD1 (6 bases). The germline CDR1 and CDR2 sequences are SGHNT and YYREEE (reference sequence). V was cut by 0 bases and J by 0 bases, with 11 bases left in between. The CDR3 consists of 16 residues. CDR3 sequence reads: CASSLGQGPSTDTQYF. The CDR3 nucleotides read TGTGCCAGCAGCTTGGGTCAGGGGCCTAGCACAGATACGCAGTATTTT. Full variable domain (rest looked up from reference TRBV5-4 and TRBJ2-3): ETGVTQSPTHLIKTRGQQVTLRCSSQSGHNTVSWYQQALGQGPQFIFQYYREEENGRGNFPPRFSGLQFPNYSSELNVNALELDDSALYLCASSLGQGPSTDTQYFGPGTRLTVL.

V is TRBV2 and J is TRBJ2-6; unclear D gene. Deletions cut 1 base from V and 2 bases from J, with 3 bases between. The CDR3 runs to 14 residues. Per germline, CDR1 SNHLY and CDR2 FYNNEI. CDR3 protein: CASSEDPGANVLTF. The DNA for the CDR3 is TGTGCCAGCAGTGAAGACCCTGGGGCCAACGTCCTGACTTTC.

The V gene is TRBV12-3 or TRBV12-4, the J gene TRBJ1-2, with D perhaps matching TRBD1 (5 bases). There are 13 residues in the CDR3. Between the trimmed V and J ends, which lost 2 bases and 4 bases, there was a span of 8 bases. The CDR3 nucleotides are TGTGCCAGCAGTTTAAATGGGGGCTATGGCTACACCTTC. Residues: CASSLNGGYGYTF.

The chain carries TRBV10-2 and TRBJ1-2; D is undetermined. Trimming removed 4 bases from V and 2 bases from J, with 14 bases in between. Germline CDR1 WSHSY, CDR2 SAAADI. This CDR3 region has 15 residues. DNA for the CDR3: TGCGCCAGCAGTGCTTCCCTCTTGGGGAACTATGGCTACACCTTC. This translates into CASSASLLGNYGYTF.

The chain carries TRBV18 and TRBJ1-4; no clear D. The CDR3 is made up of 15 amino acids. Germline CDR1 is KGHSH and CDR2 is LQKENI. V was cut by 2 bases and J by 0 bases, with 7 bases left in between. The CDR3 here is CASSPRTATNEKLFF. The DNA for the CDR3 is TGTGCCAGCTCACCAAGGACTGCAACTAATGAAAAACTGTTTTTT.

V usage is TRBV4-2 and J usage is TRBJ1-2; 7 nucleotides match TRBD1. The CDR3 runs 16 residues. Germline values: CDR1 LGHNA, CDR2 YNFKEQ. With 0 bases clipped from V and 5 bases from J, the junction kept 9 bases outside the gene matches. CDR3 in amino acids: CASSQELRGREYGYTF. In DNA, the CDR3 is TGTGCCAGCAGCCAAGAACTGAGGGGGCGTGAGTATGGCTACACCTTC.

This chain joins TRBV7-2 and TRBJ2-3; 7 bases agree with TRBD2. Germline CDR1 reads SGHTA; CDR2 reads FQGNSA. The CDR3 has 15 residues. Germline trimming cut 1 base from V and 0 bases from J; bases unmatched to any gene: 1. The CDR3 loop is CASSLEAGSTDTQYF. Here the CDR3 DNA reads TGTGCCAGCAGCTTAGAAGCGGGGAGCACAGATACGCAGTATTTT.

The rearrangement uses TRBV29-1 and TRBJ1-1; TRBD1 agrees at 8 bases. Germline CDR1 and CDR2: SQVTM and ANQGSEA. This CDR3 is built from 16 residues. The trim removed 3 bases at V and 1 base at J, leaving 10 bases unmatched. The CDR3 is CSVDGQGALSNTEAFF. The CDR3 DNA is TGCAGCGTTGACGGCCAGGGGGCGCTTTCGAACACTGAAGCTTTCTTT.